The TCR beta chain under discussion was sequenced for a study of blood T cell repertoires in COVID-19 (TCRdb year 2020). About the investigation overall: Samples from collaborators originated in the United States, Italy and Spain and spanned both the acute and convalescent phases of COVID-19. The prospective study material was composed of cDNA or gDNA derived from T cells, B-cell-depleted T cells, or PBMCs. Samples came from the ongoing ImmuneRACE study (first 160 participants) plus 1,254 subjects from 6 global collaborators. The dataset comprised deeply sampled blood TCRbeta repertoires from subjects exposed to, actively infected with, or recovered from COVID-19. Nearly every sample came with metadata listing a de-identified subject ID, COVID-19 status, age in years and sex. The repertoires were released in a freely available public database intended as a resource for research on the immune response to SARS-CoV-2. Where available, HLA class I and class II types were obtained from metadata supplied by the sample provider rather than from assay-based typing.

What the authors observed across the whole study: The quantity of clinical and demographic metadata differed by source and by participant and was supplied without curation.

To note about this clone: Its antigen target is currently unknown. At one end, the junction sequence differs from germline, possibly due to a read error.

Including the terminal cysteine and phenylalanine, the CDR3 comprises 14 residues. The kept DNA is CDR3 alone, 42 bases in frame from the first base. CDR1 and CDR2 are drawn from the germline V gene: SGHTA, FQGNSA. TCRbeta CDR3 regions were amplified from genomic DNA using the immunoSEQ Assay, a bias-controlled multiplex PCR. On the authors' methods: Nucleated cell counts per sample were estimated from amplification of reference gene primers within the assay. To quantify the absolute abundance of each unique TCRbeta CDR3 rearrangement, sequence reads were collapsed and filtered. For each sample, productive Simpson clonality was calculated by taking the square root of Simpson's diversity index across productive rearrangements. Here the immuneACCESS table is served through TCRdb, limited to in-frame sequences with V and J called. Missing clones are a known gap in these copies; in checked studies unresolved V genes cover under half, and the rest lacks a known reason. Clone size and the V and J calls come from that table; the DNA yielded D and trimming. Counted in this sample were about 69,000 clones; roughly 80% of them appeared once. 8.5% to 10% of the sample is taken by the ten largest.

Each collaborating institution followed its own protocols to collect whole blood in K2EDTA tubes. For TCRbeta analysis, collaborators shipped samples as frozen whole blood, isolated PBMCs, or DNA extracted from either of those sample types. This receptor chain uses TRBV7-2 and TRBJ2-5; 10 bases in the middle match TRBD2. What was sequenced was peripheral blood. The sequence was collected from a woman of 80 years or more with acute or convalescent COVID-19. CDR3 region: CASSLAGAGETQYF. The nucleotide sequence reads as follows: TGTGCCAGCAGCCTAGCGGGGGCCGGGGAGACCCAGTACTTC.